One sample yielded the 25 T cell receptor beta chains listed below, sequenced in a study of metastatic and nonmetastatic thyroid tumors. Patients underwent thyroid surgery, and none had received any treatment before it. TCRdb reassembled clones from the PCR reads with MiXCR. The sample shows under 25,000 clones, roughly 29% of them seen only once. Specimen: blood. The receptor source for this set is a female donor with papillary thyroid cancer or a benign thyroid nodule (not recorded which). Some clones in this sample may be carry-over from other donors' samples.

This chain connects TRBV30 to TRBJ2-7; 10 bases are a match to TRBD1. The CDR3 length is 14 residues. Losses at the gene ends were 0 bases for V and 5 bases for J; bases not matched to a gene: 4. Germline-derived CDR1 and CDR2 are GTSNPN and SVGIG (reference sequence). The CDR3 nucleotides are TGTGCCTGGAGTGTAGGGGGGACAGGGGACGAGCAGTACTTC. Its protein is CAWSVGGTGDEQYF.

Many counts were recorded for this clone. The chain links TRBV7-6 to TRBJ2-2; no clear D gene. The CDR3 loop spans 15 amino acids. Germline V lookup: CDR1 SGHVS, CDR2 FNYEAQ. Trimming stripped 5 bases from V and 0 bases from J, with 10 bases between. This chain's CDR3 is CASSPSTSNTGELFF. In DNA, the CDR3 is TGTGCCAGCAGCCCCTCCACCTCGAACACCGGGGAGCTGTTTTTT.

In this sample, this clone turned up many times. The V call is TRBV5-1, the J call TRBJ2-3; D gene ambiguous. Trimming took off 4 bases at V and 3 bases at J, with 9 bases between the two ends. The CDR3 has 13 residues. From germline, CDR1 is SGHRS and CDR2 YFSETQ. DNA of the CDR3: TGCGCCAGCAGCCCTGACTGGACAGATACGCAGTATTTT. Encoded protein: CASSPDWTDTQYF.

This clone counts as medium-sized. This rearrangement joins TRBV6-4 to TRBJ2-6; 12 bases map to TRBD1. The CDR3 spans 18 residues. Germline CDR1 MRHNA, CDR2 SNTAGT. V gave up 3 bases and J gave up 3 bases; unmatched junction bases: 6. For the CDR3, the DNA is TGTGCCAGCAGTGAGGAGGGACAGGGGGCTTTTGGGGCCAACGTCCTGACTTTC. It codes for CASSEEGQGAFGANVLTF.

This rearrangement joins TRBV20-1 to TRBJ2-7, with TRBD2 matching over 12 bases. V was clipped by 4 bases and J by 3 bases; unmatched bases: 4. Germline CDR1 DFQATT, CDR2 SNEGSKA (reference sequence). The CDR3 spans 14 residues. CDR3 in DNA: TGCAGTGCTACTAGCGGGGGGGTTTTCTACGAGCAGTACTTC. Its translation is CSATSGGVFYEQYF.

J is TRBJ2-4 and V is TRBV20-1; a possible D gene is TRBD2 (7 bases). The ends were cut back, 5 bases at V and 4 bases at J, with 12 bases in the middle. The CDR3 extends over 13 amino acids. Per germline, CDR1 DFQATT and CDR2 SNEGSKA (reference sequence). In DNA form, the CDR3 reads TGCAGTGCTCGGGGGGCCTATAAAAACATTCAGTACTTC. This codes for CSARGAYKNIQYF.

This clone was seen repeatedly, ten times or more. The same CDR3 also results from other DNA sequences found in this sample. The V call is TRBV7-2, the J call TRBJ2-5, with a weak D call TRBD2 (5 bases). This CDR3 has 14 amino acids. The V gene lost 4 bases and the J gene lost 4 bases, with 13 bases spanning the gap. Germline V gene sequence: CDR1 SGHTA, CDR2 FQGNSA. The CDR3 here is CASSSLSARETQYF. In DNA, the CDR3 is TGTGCCAGCAGCTCACTTAGCGCACGAGAGACCCAGTACTTC.

This clone was seen repeatedly, ten times or more. The chain has TRBV4-1 and TRBJ2-2, with D perhaps matching TRBD1 (6 bases). CDR3 length equals 16 residues. V gave up 3 bases and J gave up 7 bases, with 18 bases separating them. Germline V CDR1 and CDR2: MGHRA, YSYEKL. For the CDR3, the DNA is TGCGCCAGCAGCCAGGGAAGAGGACAGAAGCGCGGGGAGCTGTTTTTT. It encodes CASSQGRGQKRGELFF.

This clone was recorded at least ten times. The V call is TRBV12-5, the J call TRBJ2-1, with 9 nucleotides matching TRBD2. The CDR3 extends over 13 amino acids. V was clipped by 0 bases and J by 15 bases; unmatched bases: 6. From germline, CDR1 is LGHNT and CDR2 FRNRAP. DNA for the CDR3: TGTGCTAGTGGTTTGGTACAAGCGGGAGGTCTGTTCTTC. Protein sequence: CASGLVQAGGLFF.

This clone was found many times. The chain recombines TRBV30 with TRBJ2-3; D remains unclear. The germline CDR1 and CDR2 sequences are GTSNPN and SVGIG (reference sequence). The CDR3 length is 13 residues. Deletions cut 2 bases from V and 0 bases from J, with 6 bases between. This CDR3 reads CAWSPGSTDTQYF. The CDR3 bases are TGTGCCTGGAGTCCGGGTAGCACAGATACGCAGTATTTT.

This clone was observed at least ten times. The J gene is TRBJ2-3, the V gene TRBV20-1; TRBD2 matches at 10 bases. Germline CDR1 is DFQATT and CDR2 is SNEGSKA (reference sequence). This CDR3 region has 14 residues. The V and J ends lost 7 bases and 4 bases, in that order; junction bases with no gene match: 8. The CDR3 here is CSEALAGDPDTQYF. CDR3 coding DNA: TGCAGTGAGGCCCTAGCGGGAGATCCAGATACGCAGTATTTT.

The rearrangement joins TRBV6-2 or TRBV6-3 to TRBJ1-3; no reliable D call. Germline V gene lookup returns CDR1 MNHEY and CDR2 SVGEGT. V was pared by 0 bases and J by 2 bases, with 23 bases between. The CDR3 sequence is 20 residues long. The CDR3 sequence: CASSYSKELSDIRPGNTIYF. The CDR3 coding sequence is TGTGCCAGCAGTTACTCGAAAGAGCTCTCTGACATCCGCCCTGGAAACACCATATATTTT.

This clone counts as medium-sized. This chain uses TRBV6-4 with TRBJ2-3; 13 bases line up with TRBD2. Trimming took 2 bases from V and 2 from J; bases not matched to a gene: 1. CDR1 and CDR2 from the germline V gene are MRHNA and SNTAGT. The CDR3 covers 16 residues. The CDR3 reads CASSDTSGRATDTQYF. Here the CDR3 DNA reads TGTGCCAGCAGTGACACTAGCGGGAGGGCCACAGATACGCAGTATTTT.

This chain uses TRBV6-2 or TRBV6-3 with TRBJ2-7; either TRBD1 or TRBD2 may supply D (6 bases each). V was clipped by 7 bases and J by 4 bases, with 14 bases between them. CDR3 size: 13 residues. From germline, CDR1 is MNHEY and CDR2 SVGEGT. The CDR3 sequence: CASKLAQGYEQYF. In DNA, the CDR3 is TGTGCCAGCAAACTAGCTCAGGGGTACGAGCAGTACTTC.

This clone is medium-sized within its sample. The genes are TRBV27 and TRBJ2-7, with TRBD2 matching over 10 bases. V shed 5 bases and J 7 bases; nucleotides not matched to a gene: 14. The CDR3 sequence is 16 residues long. Germline lookup yields CDR1 MNHEY and CDR2 SMNVEV (reference sequence). CDR3 in DNA: TGTGCCAGCAGTGGGGATCTAGCGGGAGCCCTTAGAGAGCAGTACTTC. This gives the protein CASSGDLAGALREQYF.

This chain uses TRBV5-1 with TRBJ2-7; 9 bases line up with TRBD1. V shed 4 bases and J 3 bases; nucleotides not matched to a gene: 17. The CDR3 is 18 amino acids. CDR1 and CDR2 (germline): SGHRS, YFSETQ. This CDR3 is CASSLRTGDENIDYEQYF. Written as DNA, the CDR3 is TGCGCCAGCAGCCTCCGGACAGGGGATGAAAACATTGACTACGAGCAGTACTTC.

This chain uses TRBV6-5 with TRBJ2-5; D ambiguous. CDR1 and CDR2 from the germline V gene are MNHEY and SVGAGI. The CDR3 is 15 residues long. Trimming removed 0 bases at V and 5 bases at J, with 13 bases between. CDR3 sequence: CASSYSGWSGETQYF. CDR3 bases: TGTGCCAGCAGTTACTCGGGCTGGAGTGGTGAGACCCAGTACTTC.

At least ten counts were recorded for this clone. V and J are TRBV19 and TRBJ1-2, with D unclear. V shed 3 bases and J shed 7 bases, with 15 bases lying between them. Germline assignment: CDR1 LNHDA and CDR2 SQIVND (reference sequence). The CDR3 is made up of 14 amino acids. The CDR3 here is CASSIGFNMGGYTF. In nucleotides, the CDR3 is TGTGCCAGTAGTATCGGATTTAACATGGGTGGCTACACCTTC. Full variable domain (missing parts from reference TRBV19 and TRBJ1-2): DGGITQSPKYLFRKEGQNVTLSCEQNLNHDAMYWYRQDPGQGLRLIYYSQIVNDFQKGDIAEGYSVSREKKESFPLTVTSAQKNPTAFYLCASSIGFNMGGYTFGSGTRLTVV.

The J gene is TRBJ1-4, the V gene TRBV6-2 or TRBV6-3; D unclear. The V gene's germline CDR1 is MNHEY and CDR2 SVGEGT. V was cut by 2 bases and J by 3 bases, with 7 bases left in between. The CDR3 extends over 14 amino acids. The CDR3 DNA sequence: TGTGCCAGCAGTTACGTGACTGCTAATGAAAAACTGTTTTTT. This codes for CASSYVTANEKLFF.

This chain connects TRBV11-2 to TRBJ2-7, with 11 bases that match TRBD2. After removal of 1 base from V and 2 bases from J, the junction contained 10 bases not matched to a gene. The germline gives CDR1 SGHAT, CDR2 FQNNGV. CDR3 length: 18 residues. The CDR3: CASSLGGPTGLAAYEQYF. CDR3 in DNA: TGTGCCAGCAGCTTAGGTGGTCCGACGGGACTAGCGGCCTACGAGCAGTACTTC.

The chain has TRBV12-3 or TRBV12-4 and TRBJ2-7; D not resolved. This CDR3 has 12 residues. Trimming left V 5 bases short and J 0 bases short, with 5 bases between. The CDR3 sequence is CASSQTSYEQYF. The DNA for the CDR3 is TGTGCCAGCAGTCAGACCTCCTACGAGCAGTACTTC.

This clone is classed as medium-sized. The V call is TRBV11-2, the J call TRBJ1-1; D not certain. CDR1 is SGHAT, CDR2 FQNNGV, per germline. Trimming stripped 6 bases from V and 1 base from J, with 9 bases between. The CDR3 extends over 13 amino acids. Here the CDR3 reads CASSPGSNTEAFF. In DNA form, the CDR3 reads TGTGCCAGCAGTCCCGGGTCGAACACTGAAGCTTTCTTT.

This clone is medium-sized in the sample. The gene calls are TRBV27 and TRBJ1-6; D not resolved. CDR1 and CDR2 from the germline V gene are MNHEY and SMNVEV (reference sequence). The CDR3 runs 16 residues. The V gene lost 0 bases and the J gene lost 4 bases, with 10 bases spanning the gap. CDR3 sequence: CASSLSWDLYNSPLHF. For the CDR3, the DNA is TGTGCCAGCAGTTTATCGTGGGATTTGTATAATTCACCCCTCCACTTT.

This clone was picked up a small number of times. The V call is TRBV20-1, the J call TRBJ1-5; 7 bases are a match to TRBD1. The V gene's germline CDR1 is DFQATT and CDR2 SNEGSKA (reference sequence). The CDR3 extends over 12 amino acids. The CDR3 nucleotides read TGCAGCCCGGGACAGTCCAATCAGCCCCAGCATTTT. Translation gives CSPGQSNQPQHF.

This clone is medium-sized within its sample. The chain joins TRBV27 to TRBJ2-2, with a possible D match to TRBD2 (5 bases). Trimming removed 7 bases at V and 5 bases at J, with 11 bases between. CDR1 is MNHEY, CDR2 SMNVEV, per germline (reference sequence). The CDR3 totals 13 residues. Here the CDR3 reads CASTPTSTGELFF. CDR3 bases: TGTGCCAGCACCCCTACTAGTACCGGGGAGCTGTTTTTT.